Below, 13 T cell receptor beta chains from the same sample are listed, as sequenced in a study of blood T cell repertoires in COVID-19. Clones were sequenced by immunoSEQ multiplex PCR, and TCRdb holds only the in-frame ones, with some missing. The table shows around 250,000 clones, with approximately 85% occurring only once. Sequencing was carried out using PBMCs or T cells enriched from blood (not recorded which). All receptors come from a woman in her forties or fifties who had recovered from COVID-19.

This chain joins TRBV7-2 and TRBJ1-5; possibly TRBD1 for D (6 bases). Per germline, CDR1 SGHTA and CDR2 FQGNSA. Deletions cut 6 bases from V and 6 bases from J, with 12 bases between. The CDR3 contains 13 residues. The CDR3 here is CASSPGVRQPQHF. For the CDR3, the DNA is TGTGCCAGCAGTCCAGGGGTTCGTCAGCCCCAGCATTTT.

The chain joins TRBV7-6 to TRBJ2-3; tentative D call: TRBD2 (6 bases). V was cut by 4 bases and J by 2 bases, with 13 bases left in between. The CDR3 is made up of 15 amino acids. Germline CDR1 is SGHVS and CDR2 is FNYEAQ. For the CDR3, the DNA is TGTGCCAGCAGCTCGATTGGGGGGTACACAGATACGCAGTATTTT. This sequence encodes CASSSIGGYTDTQYF.

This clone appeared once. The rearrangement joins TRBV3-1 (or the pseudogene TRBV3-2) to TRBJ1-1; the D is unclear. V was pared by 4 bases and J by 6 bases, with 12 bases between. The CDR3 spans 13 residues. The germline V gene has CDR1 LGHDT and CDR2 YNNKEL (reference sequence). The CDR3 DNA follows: TGTGCCAGCAGCCTAGGCCCGGCGGCTGAAGCTTTCTTT. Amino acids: CASSLGPAAEAFF.

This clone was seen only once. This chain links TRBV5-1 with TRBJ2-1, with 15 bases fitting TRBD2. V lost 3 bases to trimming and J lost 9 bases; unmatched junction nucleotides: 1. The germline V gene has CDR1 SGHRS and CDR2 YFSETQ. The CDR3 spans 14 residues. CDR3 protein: CASSWGLAGGEQFF. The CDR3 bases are TGCGCCAGCAGCTGGGGACTAGCGGGAGGTGAGCAGTTCTTC.

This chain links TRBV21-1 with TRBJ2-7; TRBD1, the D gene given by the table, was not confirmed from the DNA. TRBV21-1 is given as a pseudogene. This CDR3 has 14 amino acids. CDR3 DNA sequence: TGTGCCAGCAGCAAAGGTCCAGGGTGGTACGAGCAGTACTTC. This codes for CASSKGPGWYEQYF.

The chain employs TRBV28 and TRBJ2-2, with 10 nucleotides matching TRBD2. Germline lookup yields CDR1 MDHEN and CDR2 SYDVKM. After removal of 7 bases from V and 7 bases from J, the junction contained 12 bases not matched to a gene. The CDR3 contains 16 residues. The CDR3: CASIKAGGYKVGELFF. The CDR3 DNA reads TGTGCCAGCATAAAAGCGGGAGGGTACAAAGTCGGGGAGCTGTTTTTT.

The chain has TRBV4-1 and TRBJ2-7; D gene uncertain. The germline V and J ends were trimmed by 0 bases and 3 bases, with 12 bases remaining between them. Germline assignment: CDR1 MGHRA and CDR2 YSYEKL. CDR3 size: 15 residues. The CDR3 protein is CASSQDQDNFYEQYF. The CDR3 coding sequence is TGCGCCAGCAGCCAAGATCAAGACAACTTCTACGAGCAGTACTTC.

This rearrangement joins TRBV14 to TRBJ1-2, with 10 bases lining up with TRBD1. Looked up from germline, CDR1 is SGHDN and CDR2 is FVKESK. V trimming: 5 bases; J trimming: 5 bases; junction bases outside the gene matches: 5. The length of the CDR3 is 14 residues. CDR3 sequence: CASSYPGQGYGYTF. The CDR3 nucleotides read TGTGCCAGCAGCTACCCGGGACAGGGGTATGGCTACACCTTC.

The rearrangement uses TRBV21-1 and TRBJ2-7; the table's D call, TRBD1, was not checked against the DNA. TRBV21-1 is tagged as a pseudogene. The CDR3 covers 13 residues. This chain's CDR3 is CASSITGSYEQYF. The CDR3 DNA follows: TGTGCCAGCAGCATAACAGGGTCCTACGAGCAGTACTTC.

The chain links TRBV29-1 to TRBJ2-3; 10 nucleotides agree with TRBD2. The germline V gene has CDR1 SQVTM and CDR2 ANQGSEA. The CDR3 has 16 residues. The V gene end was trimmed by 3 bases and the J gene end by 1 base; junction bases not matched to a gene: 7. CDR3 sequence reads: CSVDNVAGGGTDTQYF. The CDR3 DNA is TGCAGCGTTGATAACGTAGCGGGAGGAGGCACAGATACGCAGTATTTT.

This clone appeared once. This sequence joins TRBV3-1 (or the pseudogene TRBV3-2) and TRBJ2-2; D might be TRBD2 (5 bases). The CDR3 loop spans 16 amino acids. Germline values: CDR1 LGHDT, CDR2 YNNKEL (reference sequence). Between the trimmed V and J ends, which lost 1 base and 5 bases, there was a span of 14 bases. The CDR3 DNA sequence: TGTGCCAGCAGCCAAGTATATCCAAAGCGGACCGGGGAGCTGTTTTTT. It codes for CASSQVYPKRTGELFF.

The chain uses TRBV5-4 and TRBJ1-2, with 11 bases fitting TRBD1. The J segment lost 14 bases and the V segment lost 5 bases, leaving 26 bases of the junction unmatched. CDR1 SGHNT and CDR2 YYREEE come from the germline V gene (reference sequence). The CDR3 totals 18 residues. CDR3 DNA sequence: TGTGCCAGCAGACCCACCGGGGGATCGGGGAGGACAGGGGGCATGGGAACCTTC. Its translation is CASRPTGGSGRTGGMGTF.

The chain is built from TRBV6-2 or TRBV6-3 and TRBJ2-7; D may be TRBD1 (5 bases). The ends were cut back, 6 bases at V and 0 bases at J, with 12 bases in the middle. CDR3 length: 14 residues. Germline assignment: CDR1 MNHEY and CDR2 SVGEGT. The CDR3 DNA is TGTGCCAGCAGCTTCAGTGACAGCTCCTACGAGCAGTACTTC. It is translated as CASSFSDSSYEQYF.